This T cell receptor beta chain was sequenced during a study of blood T cells in healthy people across ages. Overall study results and limits: Changes in expanded clonotypes were possibly confounded, as the CMV status of donors was unknown.

For the second PCR, which ran for about 6 to 12 cycles, a sample-barcoded 5' primer and a J-beta primer mix were used. Every molecule of cDNA carried a tag from a template-switch adaptor with 12 random nucleotides. From the 5' RACE reads, TCRdb called clonotypes with MiXCR, one entry per CDR3 protein. This repertoire shows around 750,000 distinct CDR3 sequences, 50% to 65% found once; its top ten account for about 42%. This clonotype was counted a single time. The antigen is not known. There are 14 residues in the CDR3. The germline V gene has CDR1 SQVTM and CDR2 ANQGSEA. V gave up 6 bases and J gave up 1 base; unmatched junction bases: 2.

This rearrangement joins TRBV29-1 to TRBJ2-2, with TRBD1 matching 10 bases. The sequence derives from an elderly man in good health. Material: blood. The CDR3 DNA sequence: TGCAGCGTGACAGGGGGCGAGAACACCGGGGAGCTGTTTTTT. Protein sequence: CSVTGGENTGELFF.